A single sample gave rise to the 23 T cell receptor beta chains below, sequenced in a study of breast tumors, draining lymph nodes, adjacent tissues. MiXCR, run by TCRdb on the multiplex PCR reads, gives a single entry per CDR3 protein. The data contain 270,000 or so distinct CDR3 sequences, 30% of them seen just once; the ten biggest clones take up 0.85% to 1.3%. The lymph nodes were axillary draining lymph nodes from breast cancer patients. The sample was axillary lymph node tissue. These receptors all stem from a female donor with breast cancer. Some clones in this sample may be carry-over from other donors' samples.

Comments on this clonotype: A much larger clone lies one base from this, so it may be a read error. The chain couples TRBV6-9 to TRBJ2-1, with TRBD2 matching over 9 bases. The CDR3 runs 13 residues. CDR1 and CDR2 (germline): MNHGY, SVAAGI. As DNA, the CDR3 is TGTGCCAGCATCGATGGACTAGCGCGAGAGCAGTCCTTC. Translation gives CASIDGLAREQSF.

This clonotype has at least ten counts. V is TRBV20-1 and J is TRBJ2-1; tentative D call: TRBD2 (6 bases). V was cut by 1 base and J by 7 bases, with 11 bases left in between. The CDR3 extends over 13 amino acids. Germline V CDR1 and CDR2: DFQATT, SNEGSKA (reference sequence). The CDR3 DNA reads as TGCAGTGCTAGAGCCGGAGGGTTTAATGAGCAGTTCTTC. Translated, it gives CSARAGGFNEQFF.

With respect to this clonotype: A single base separates this from a much larger clone, so it may be a read error. The chain has TRBV20-1 and TRBJ2-1; D remains unclear. The CDR3 contains 11 residues. CDR1 DFQATT and CDR2 SNEGSKA come from the germline V gene (reference sequence). The CDR3 region is CSGAAANVQFF. CDR3 in DNA: TGCAGTGGTGCAGCAGCAAATGTGCAGTTCTTC.

This clonotype was detected a few times. This sequence joins TRBV6-1 and TRBJ2-7; 9 bases map to TRBD2. V shed 5 bases, J shed 4 bases, and the junction held 9 bases outside the gene matches. The length of the CDR3 is 15 residues. Germline lookup yields CDR1 MNHNS and CDR2 SASEGT. The CDR3 loop is CASSFTGTSSYEQYF. CDR3 nucleotide sequence: TGTGCCAGCAGTTTCACCGGGACTAGCAGTTACGAGCAGTACTTC.

This clonotype was counted between two and nine times. The chain links TRBV7-2 to TRBJ2-4; 8 bases are shared with TRBD1. V lost 5 bases, J lost 0 bases, and 6 bases stayed unmatched. The CDR3 has 16 amino acids. CDR1 is SGHTA, CDR2 FQGNSA, per germline. The CDR3 here is CASSPGQGIAKNIQYF. The DNA of the CDR3 is TGTGCCAGCAGCCCCGGACAGGGCATAGCCAAAAACATTCAGTACTTC.

The chain uses TRBV11-2 and TRBJ2-7, with a tentative D call TRBD1 (5 bases). CDR1 is SGHAT, CDR2 FQNNGV, per germline. The CDR3 is 15 residues long. V lost 4 bases and J 3 bases, leaving 16 bases between the germline ends. CDR3 in amino acids: CASSSMQGALYEQYF. In nucleotides, the CDR3 is TGTGCCAGCAGCTCCATGCAGGGTGCACTCTACGAGCAGTACTTC.

To note about this clonotype: One junction end disagrees with the germline gene, perhaps due to a read error. The chain joins TRBV5-1 to TRBJ2-3; D gene unclear. The length of the CDR3 is 13 residues. Germline V gene lookup returns CDR1 SGHRS and CDR2 YFSETQ. The CDR3 is CASSSTRSDTQYF. As DNA, the CDR3 is TGCGCCAGCAGCTCCACGCGCTCAGATACCCAGTATTTT.

This clonotype was seen repeatedly, ten times or more. V and J are TRBV12-5 and TRBJ2-7; 7 bases are shared with TRBD1. This CDR3 contains 15 residues. Germline lookup yields CDR1 LGHNT and CDR2 FRNRAP. The trim removed 0 bases at V and 4 bases at J, leaving 6 bases unmatched. CDR3 residues: CASGLVTGRAYEQYF. In nucleotides, the CDR3 is TGTGCTAGTGGTTTGGTGACAGGGCGGGCGTACGAGCAGTACTTC. Together with reference TRBV12-5 and TRBJ2-7, the CDR3 gives the full variable domain: DARVTQTPRHKVTEMGQEVTMRCQPILGHNTVFWYRQTMMQGLELLAYFRNRAPLDDSGMPKDRFSAEMPDATLATLKIQPSEPRDSAVYFCASGLVTGRAYEQYFGPGTRLTVT.

The genes are TRBV6-5 and TRBJ2-7, with 9 bases fitting TRBD2. Germline CDR1 and CDR2: MNHEY and SVGAGI. V shed 5 bases, J shed 7 bases, and the junction held 15 bases outside the gene matches. CDR3 size: 16 residues. CDR3 nucleotide sequence: TGTGCCAGCAGTCCGCCGGGACTAGCAAGGGTTTGGGAGCAGTACTTC. Translated, it gives CASSPPGLARVWEQYF.

This clonotype has a single count. The chain links TRBV5-4 to TRBJ2-7, with TRBD2 matching 8 bases. Unmatched junction bases numbered 20, after V lost 4 bases and J lost 5 bases. Germline V CDR1 and CDR2: SGHNT, YYREEE (reference sequence). The CDR3 loop spans 18 amino acids. DNA for the CDR3: TGTGCCAGCAGCCGAGCCAGCCCGGGGGGGAGGGCCACTGACGAGCAGTACTTC. Translated: CASSRASPGGRATDEQYF.

The V and J genes are TRBV6-1 and TRBJ2-7; 11 nucleotides agree with TRBD1. The CDR3 extends over 15 amino acids. V dropped 1 base and J dropped 6; count of bases not matched to a gene: 5. The V gene's germline CDR1 is MNHNS and CDR2 SASEGT. The DNA for the CDR3 is TGTGCCAGCAGTGAAGGGACAGGGGGCCTTCTCGAGCAGTACTTC. Residues: CASSEGTGGLLEQYF.

This clonotype was recorded at least ten times. This chain joins TRBV19 and TRBJ2-7; 8 bases are a match to TRBD1. Germline lookup yields CDR1 LNHDA and CDR2 SQIVND (reference sequence). J was trimmed by 2 bases and V by 8 bases; bases with no gene match: 5. The CDR3 contains 13 residues. CDR3 nucleotide sequence: TGTGCCAGTGGCCGGGACAGGACCTACGAGCAGTACTTC. This sequence encodes CASGRDRTYEQYF.

This clonotype was recorded many times. The rearrangement links TRBV7-2 to TRBJ2-2, with D possibly being TRBD2 (6 bases). The CDR3 covers 16 residues. The germline V gene has CDR1 SGHTA and CDR2 FQGNSA. With 4 bases removed from V and 2 bases from J, the gap between germline ends came to 14 bases. DNA of the CDR3: TGTGCCAGCAGCTCCCGGATTAGCGGAAACACCGGGGAGCTGTTTTTT. Translated: CASSSRISGNTGELFF.

This clonotype appeared many times. The rearrangement links TRBV12-3 or TRBV12-4 to TRBJ2-3; 13 bases fit TRBD2. The V and J ends lost 6 bases and 3 bases, in that order; junction bases with no gene match: 3. CDR3 length: 15 amino acids. The DNA for the CDR3 is TGTGCCAGCAGACTAGCGGGAGGGCGAACAGATACGCAGTATTTT. Its protein product is CASRLAGGRTDTQYF.

In this sample, this clonotype turned up a few times. V is TRBV29-1 and J is TRBJ1-1, with D tentatively TRBD1 (5 bases). Trimming removed 0 bases from V and 7 bases from J, with 15 bases in between. Germline CDR1 is SQVTM and CDR2 is ANQGSEA. The CDR3 is made up of 14 amino acids. The CDR3 loop reads CSVEDRGGWSEAFF. DNA for the CDR3: TGCAGCGTTGAAGATCGGGGGGGTTGGAGTGAAGCTTTCTTT.

Worth noting for this clonotype: The missing conserved phenylalanine or tryptophan at the end of this CDR3 makes a read error likely. This chain uses TRBV13 with TRBJ2-1; TRBD2 is a possible D gene (5 bases). Trimming cost V 5 bases and J 10 bases, with 27 bases left between them. The germline gives CDR1 PRHDT, CDR2 FYEKMQ (reference sequence). This CDR3 comprises 17 residues. CDR3 in amino acids: CASSLTELGTSFWEQFL. The DNA of the CDR3 is TGTGCCAGCAGCCTGACCGAACTAGGTACCTCTTTCTGGGAGCAGTTCCTC.

This clonotype showed up many times. The V gene is TRBV9, the J gene TRBJ2-2, with D uncertain. Germline V lookup: CDR1 SGDLS, CDR2 YYNGEE. Trimming took off 1 base at V and 0 bases at J, with 7 bases between the two ends. The CDR3 runs to 15 residues. The CDR3 is CASSVSHSNTGELFF. In nucleotides, the CDR3 is TGTGCCAGCAGCGTATCCCATTCGAACACCGGGGAGCTGTTTTTT.

This clonotype has ten or more counts. V gene TRBV9 combines with J gene TRBJ2-1; 8 bases match TRBD1. J gave up 4 bases and V 4 bases, and 13 bases lay outside the gene matches. There are 17 residues in the CDR3. Germline CDR1 is SGDLS and CDR2 is YYNGEE. Written as DNA, the CDR3 is TGTGCCAGCAGCCCCACCTACGGACAGGGCAAATACAATGAGCAGTTCTTC. This translates into CASSPTYGQGKYNEQFF.

The chain joins TRBV20-1 to TRBJ2-3, with TRBD2 matching 10 bases. CDR1 is DFQATT, CDR2 SNEGSKA, per germline (reference sequence). The CDR3 has 15 residues. V shed 3 bases and J 0 bases; nucleotides not matched to a gene: 3. The CDR3 region has the DNA TGCAGTGCTAGCCTAGCGGGGGCTAGCACAGATACGCAGTATTTT. Protein product: CSASLAGASTDTQYF.

The chain couples TRBV30 to TRBJ1-4; TRBD1 matches at 7 bases. Germline CDR1 is GTSNPN and CDR2 is SVGIG (reference sequence). This CDR3 is built from 14 residues. V gave up 5 bases and J gave up 5 bases; unmatched junction bases: 8. The CDR3: CAWEPGQTNEKLFF. Here the CDR3 DNA reads TGTGCCTGGGAACCGGGACAGACGAATGAAAAACTGTTTTTT.

This clonotype was counted ten times or more. This chain links TRBV13 with TRBJ2-5; 9 bases line up with TRBD1. V gave up 5 bases and J gave up 6 bases; unmatched junction bases: 7. The CDR3 is 14 residues long. Germline assignment: CDR1 PRHDT and CDR2 FYEKMQ (reference sequence). The CDR3 DNA reads TGTGCCAGCAGCAGGACAGGGGATGAGAAGACCCAGTACTTC. Residues: CASSRTGDEKTQYF.

Ten or more counts support this clonotype. V gene TRBV12-3 or TRBV12-4 combines with J gene TRBJ2-1; tentatively, D is TRBD2 (5 bases). This CDR3 comprises 12 residues. V gave up 5 bases and J gave up 7 bases, with 9 bases separating them. CDR3 bases: TGTGCCAGCAGTCCCCGGAGGAATGAGCAGTTCTTC. This codes for CASSPRRNEQFF.

This clonotype was seen many times. The genes are TRBV5-8 and TRBJ1-6; D may be TRBD1 (5 bases). The germline V gene has CDR1 SGHTS and CDR2 YDEGEE. The CDR3 has 17 amino acids. Deletions cut 3 bases from V and 8 bases from J, with 21 bases between. The CDR3 bases are TGTGCCAGCAGCTGGCCCCGGGACCGGGAAAGGGATTCACCCCTCCACTTT. It specifies CASSWPRDRERDSPLHF.